The 27 T cell receptor beta chains below all came from one sample that was sequenced in a study of control samples from healthy donors and cancer patients. The assay was immunoSEQ multiplex PCR, and TCRdb's table has in-frame clones only and misses some. The repertoire holds about 150,000 clones, with 75% to 95% as singletons. The specimen sequenced was blood. These receptor sequences come from a woman between 40 and 55 years old in good health.

The gene calls are TRBV12-3 or TRBV12-4 and TRBJ2-3, with D unclear. This CDR3 spans 12 amino acids. With 7 bases removed from V and 4 bases from J, the gap between germline ends came to 9 bases. DNA of the CDR3: TGTGCCAGCAACGGCGAGGCAGATACGCAGTATTTT. Protein product: CASNGEADTQYF.

The chain uses TRBV5-3 and TRBJ2-1; D is perhaps TRBD1 or TRBD2 (6 bases each). TRBV5-3 is an open reading frame whose function is uncertain. This CDR3 spans 16 amino acids. Trimming cost V 1 base and J 3 bases, with 14 bases left between them. CDR3 bases: TGTGCCAGAAGCTTGAGAGAGGGGGAGGACTACAATGAGCAGTTCTTC. Translated: CARSLREGEDYNEQFF.

CDR3 loop: CASLKMTGSTDTQYF. The CDR3 DNA reads as TGTGCCAGCCTTAAAATGACAGGTTCGACAGATACGCAGTATTTT. The J gene is TRBJ2-3, the V gene TRBV6-5; tentative D call: TRBD1 (6 bases). This CDR3 is 15 amino acids long. Germline V lookup: CDR1 MNHEY, CDR2 SVGAGI. Deletions cut 8 bases from V and 3 bases from J, with 18 bases between.

J is TRBJ1-2 and V is TRBV2; no definite D call. The CDR3 contains 13 residues. The germline V gene has CDR1 SNHLY and CDR2 FYNNEI. Trimming left V 3 bases short and J 3 bases short, with 8 bases between. The CDR3 reads CASSDRADYGYTF. As DNA, the CDR3 is TGTGCCAGCAGTGACAGAGCCGACTATGGCTACACCTTC.

V usage is TRBV7-9 and J usage is TRBJ1-3; weak D call: TRBD1 (6 bases). Deletions cut 10 bases from V and 3 bases from J, with 10 bases between. The CDR3 consists of 12 residues. Germline V gene data show CDR1 as SEHNR and CDR2 as FQNEAQ (reference sequence). CDR3 residues: CATGQSGNTIYF. CDR3 coding DNA: TGTGCCACAGGACAGAGTGGAAACACCATATATTTT.

CDR3 bases: TGTGCCAGCAGTGCCGAAACAGGGAACACTGAAGCTTTCTTT. Its translation: CASSAETGNTEAFF. The rearrangement joins TRBV2 to TRBJ1-1; D perhaps matches TRBD1 (5 bases). Germline CDR1 SNHLY, CDR2 FYNNEI. Trimming removed 4 bases from V and 1 base from J, with 10 bases in between. CDR3 length: 14 amino acids.

The chain joins TRBV4-1 to TRBJ2-7; 9 bases are shared with TRBD1. The CDR3 has 15 residues. Germline lookup yields CDR1 MGHRA and CDR2 YSYEKL. V lost 4 bases to trimming and J lost 5 bases; unmatched junction nucleotides: 9. DNA of the CDR3: TGCGCCAGCAGCCCGGACCCGGGACAGGGTCACGAGCAGTACTTC. Amino acid sequence: CASSPDPGQGHEQYF.

V and J are TRBV5-4 and TRBJ2-3, with 7 bases aligning to TRBD2. Trimming removed 1 base from V and 1 base from J; junction bases left unmatched: 6. The germline gives CDR1 SGHNT, CDR2 YYREEE (reference sequence). The CDR3 loop spans 16 amino acids. The CDR3 sequence is CASSLSAGEGTDTQYF. The CDR3, as DNA: TGTGCCAGCAGCTTGTCGGCGGGGGAGGGCACAGATACGCAGTATTTT.

J is TRBJ2-3 and V is TRBV2, with D possibly being TRBD2 (5 bases). V shed 3 bases and J shed 0 bases, with 7 bases lying between them. The CDR3 contains 14 residues. Germline CDR1 and CDR2: SNHLY and FYNNEI. CDR3 sequence: CASSDRTSTDTQYF. As DNA, the CDR3 is TGTGCCAGCAGTGATCGGACTAGCACAGATACGCAGTATTTT.

This clone was seen just once. The chain joins TRBV5-1 to TRBJ1-2; TRBD1 agrees at 7 bases. The CDR3 has 11 residues. Germline lookup yields CDR1 SGHRS and CDR2 YFSETQ. The J segment lost 8 bases and the V segment lost 4 bases, leaving 2 bases of the junction unmatched. CDR3 DNA: TGCGCCAGCAGCGGACAGGCCGGCTACACCTTC. Translated: CASSGQAGYTF.

The rearrangement uses TRBV9 and TRBJ2-6; D unclear. The CDR3 runs 15 residues. The V gene's germline CDR1 is SGDLS and CDR2 YYNGEE. Trimming stripped 1 base from V and 2 bases from J, with 7 bases between. DNA for the CDR3: TGTGCCAGCAGCGTATTTCACGCTGGGGCCAACGTCCTGACTTTC. Its protein is CASSVFHAGANVLTF.

The chain couples TRBV7-9 to TRBJ2-7, with D uncertain. The CDR3 contains 11 residues. V lost 5 bases to trimming and J lost 1 base, with 3 bases between them. The V gene's germline CDR1 is SEHNR and CDR2 FQNEAQ (reference sequence). DNA for the CDR3: TGTGCCAGCAGCCCATCCTACGAGCAGTACTTC. As protein: CASSPSYEQYF.

The chain employs TRBV12-3 or TRBV12-4 and TRBJ2-2, with D perhaps being TRBD1 or TRBD2 (5 bases each). CDR3 length equals 13 residues. Trimming cost V 3 bases and J 8 bases, with 10 bases left between them. The CDR3 coding sequence is TGTGCCAGCAGTTTTTTGGGGGAGGGGGAGCTGTTTTTT. Its protein product is CASSFLGEGELFF.

The gene calls are TRBV3-1 (or the pseudogene TRBV3-2) and TRBJ1-1, with a tentative D call TRBD1 (5 bases). V was pared by 0 bases and J by 7 bases, with 9 bases between. This CDR3 has 13 residues. Germline CDR1 and CDR2: LGHDT and YNNKEL (reference sequence). The CDR3 sequence is CASSQDWGSEAFF. In DNA, the CDR3 is TGTGCCAGCAGCCAAGATTGGGGGAGTGAAGCTTTCTTT.

The gene calls are TRBV11-1 and TRBJ1-1, with D uncertain. Germline CDR1 SGHAT, CDR2 FQDESV (reference sequence). CDR3 length: 13 amino acids. V dropped 2 bases and J dropped 0 bases, with 4 bases sitting between them. CDR3 DNA sequence: TGTGCCAGCAGCTTACCGGTGAACACTGAAGCTTTCTTT. Amino acids: CASSLPVNTEAFF.

The chain uses TRBV9 and TRBJ1-2, with D possibly TRBD1 on 5 matching bases. Germline CDR1 SGDLS, CDR2 YYNGEE. The CDR3 is 14 residues long. V lost 0 bases and J lost 0, with 6 bases in between. CDR3 in DNA: TGTGCCAGCAGCGTAGGACAGACTAACTATGGCTACACCTTC. It codes for CASSVGQTNYGYTF.

CDR3 protein: CASSRGGGGQETQYF. The CDR3 DNA reads as TGTGCCAGCAGCCGTGGAGGGGGCGGTCAAGAGACCCAGTACTTC. The genes are TRBV3-1 (or the pseudogene TRBV3-2) and TRBJ2-5, with a weak D call TRBD1 (7 bases). This CDR3 region has 15 residues. The germline gives CDR1 LGHDT, CDR2 YNNKEL (reference sequence). The V and J ends lost 4 bases and 2 bases respectively, with 14 bases between them.

The chain links TRBV10-3 to TRBJ1-5, with no clear D. The CDR3 length is 14 residues. The germline CDR1 and CDR2 sequences are ENHRY and SYGVKD. Trimming cost V 3 bases and J 2 bases, with 8 bases left between them. The CDR3 loop reads CAISDRPGNQPQHF. The CDR3 DNA sequence: TGTGCCATCAGTGACAGACCCGGCAATCAGCCCCAGCATTTT.

The count of this clone is one. The rearrangement joins TRBV2 to TRBJ1-2; tentative D call: TRBD1 (6 bases). The CDR3 is 14 residues long. Germline V CDR1 and CDR2: SNHLY, FYNNEI. The V and J ends lost 2 bases and 6 bases respectively, with 13 bases between them. The CDR3, as DNA: TGTGCCAGCAGTGAAAGAGTCGGGGGCGATGGCTACACCTTC. This translates into CASSERVGGDGYTF.

The rearrangement joins TRBV6-1 to TRBJ1-1; D remains unclear. This CDR3 has 12 amino acids. V was clipped by 2 bases and J by 2 bases, with 3 bases between them. Germline loops: CDR1 MNHNS, CDR2 SASEGT. CDR3 protein: CASSEYNTEAFF. CDR3 in DNA: TGTGCCAGCAGTGAATACAACACTGAAGCTTTCTTT.

The genes are TRBV27 and TRBJ2-3; D is unresolved. The V and J ends lost 3 bases and 2 bases respectively, with 12 bases between them. Germline assignment: CDR1 MNHEY and CDR2 SMNVEV (reference sequence). CDR3 length: 15 residues. CDR3 sequence: CASSFRRSLTDTQYF. For the CDR3, the DNA is TGTGCCAGCAGTTTCCGCCGCTCCCTCACAGATACGCAGTATTTT.

The V and J genes are TRBV6-5 and TRBJ2-3; 8 positions agree with TRBD2. Germline V CDR1 and CDR2: MNHEY, SVGAGI. V trimming: 6 bases; J trimming: 1 base; junction bases outside the gene matches: 6. The CDR3 sequence is 15 residues long. The CDR3 nucleotides are TGTGCCAGCAGGCCAGCGGGGGAGGGCACAGATACGCAGTATTTT. It translates to CASRPAGEGTDTQYF.

V usage is TRBV27 and J usage is TRBJ2-7, with TRBD1 identical over 8 bases. V lost 0 bases to trimming and J lost 6 bases; unmatched junction nucleotides: 7. This CDR3 has 15 residues. The germline CDR1 and CDR2 sequences are MNHEY and SMNVEV (reference sequence). The CDR3 nucleotides are TGTGCCAGCAGTTTATCTCTGACAGGGGTTCGCGAGCAGTACTTC. Protein product: CASSLSLTGVREQYF.

The V gene is TRBV5-6, the J gene TRBJ1-1; D is uncertain. The CDR3 contains 12 residues. V was clipped by 2 bases and J by 8 bases, with 10 bases between them. The germline CDR1 and CDR2 sequences are SGHDT and YYEEEE. The DNA for the CDR3 is TGTGCCAGCAGCTTCGGGTGGAGAGAAGCTTTCTTT. As protein: CASSFGWREAFF. Combining the CDR3 with reference TRBV5-6 and TRBJ1-1 gives the whole variable domain DAGVTQSPTHLIKTRGQQVTLRCSPKSGHDTVSWYQQALGQGPQFIFQYYEEEERQRGNFPDRFSGHQFPNYSSELNVNALLLGDSALYLCASSFGWREAFFGQGTRLTVV.

This chain links TRBV5-6 with TRBJ1-4; TRBD1 might be the D (6 bases). The CDR3 has 16 amino acids. V gave up 4 bases and J gave up 5 bases, with 18 bases separating them. Germline loops: CDR1 SGHDT, CDR2 YYEEEE. DNA of the CDR3: TGTGCCAGCAGCCCAAACACGGACAGCCTCAATGAAAAACTGTTTTTT. The encoded protein is CASSPNTDSLNEKLFF.

The J gene is TRBJ2-7, the V gene TRBV2; tentative D call: TRBD1 (5 bases). The CDR3 has 12 residues. Trimming pared 7 bases from V and 2 bases from J, leaving 9 bases between. Per the germline V gene, CDR1 is SNHLY and CDR2 is FYNNEI. The CDR3 nucleotides are TGTGCCAGCACCATGGACACCTACGAGCAGTACTTC. Amino acids: CASTMDTYEQYF.

The chain joins TRBV19 to TRBJ1-3; D is unresolved. The germline CDR1 and CDR2 sequences are LNHDA and SQIVND (reference sequence). The CDR3 loop spans 14 amino acids. Trimming took 5 bases from V and 0 from J, leaving 8 bases between them. CDR3 nucleotides: TGTGCCAGTAGTGTTCAGAGCTCTGGAAACACCATATATTTT. This translates into CASSVQSSGNTIYF.